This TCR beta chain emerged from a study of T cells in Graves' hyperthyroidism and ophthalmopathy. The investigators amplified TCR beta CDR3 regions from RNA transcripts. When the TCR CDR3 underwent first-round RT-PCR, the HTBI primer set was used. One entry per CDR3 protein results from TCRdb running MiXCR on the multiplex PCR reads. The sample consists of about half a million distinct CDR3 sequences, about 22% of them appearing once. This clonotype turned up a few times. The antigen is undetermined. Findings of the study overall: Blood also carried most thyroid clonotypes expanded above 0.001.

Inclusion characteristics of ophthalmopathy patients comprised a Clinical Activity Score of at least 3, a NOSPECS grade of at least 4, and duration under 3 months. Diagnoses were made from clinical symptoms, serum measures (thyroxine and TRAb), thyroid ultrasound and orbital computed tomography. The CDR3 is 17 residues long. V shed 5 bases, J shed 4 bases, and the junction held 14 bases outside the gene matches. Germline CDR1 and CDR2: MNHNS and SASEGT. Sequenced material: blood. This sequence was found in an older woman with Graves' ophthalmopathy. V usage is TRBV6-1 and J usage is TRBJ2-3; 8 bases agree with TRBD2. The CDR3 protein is CASSISRTSGSPDTQYF. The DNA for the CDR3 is TGTGCCAGCAGTATATCAAGGACCAGCGGGAGCCCAGATACGCAGTATTTT.